This T cell receptor beta chain was found in a study of blood T cell repertoires in COVID-19. The germline V gene has CDR1 SGHVS and CDR2 FNYEAQ. The CDR3 extends over 16 amino acids. The J segment lost 3 bases and the V segment lost 1 base, leaving 4 bases of the junction unmatched. Assay: immunoSEQ multiplex PCR; the TCRdb copy retains only in-frame clones and omits some. The profile shows 54,000 or so clones, more than 70% of them singletons. The chain combines TRBV7-6 with TRBJ2-1; 9 positions agree with TRBD1. Sequenced sample: peripheral blood. This clonotype was sampled from a woman older than 75 with acute or convalescent COVID-19. CDR3 in amino acids: CASSLGGQGGYNEQFF. The DNA of the CDR3 is TGTGCCAGCAGCTTAGGGGGACAGGGCGGCTACAATGAGCAGTTCTTC.